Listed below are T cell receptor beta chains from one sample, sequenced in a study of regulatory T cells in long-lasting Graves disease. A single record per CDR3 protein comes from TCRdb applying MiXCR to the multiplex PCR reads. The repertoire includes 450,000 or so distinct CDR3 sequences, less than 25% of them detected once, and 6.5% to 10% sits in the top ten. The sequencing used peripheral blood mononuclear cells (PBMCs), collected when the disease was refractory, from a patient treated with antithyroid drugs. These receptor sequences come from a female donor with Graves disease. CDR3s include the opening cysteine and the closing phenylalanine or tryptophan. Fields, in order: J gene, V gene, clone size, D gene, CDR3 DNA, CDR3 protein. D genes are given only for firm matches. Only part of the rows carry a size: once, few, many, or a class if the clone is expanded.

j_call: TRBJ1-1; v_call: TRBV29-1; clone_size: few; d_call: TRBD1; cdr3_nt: TGCAGCGTTGAAAGGCAGGGGGCCACTGAAGCTTTCTTT; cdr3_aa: CSVERQGATEAFF
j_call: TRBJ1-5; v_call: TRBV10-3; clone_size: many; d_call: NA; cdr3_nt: TGTGCCATCAGTGCGGGGCCGGTAGGCAATCAGCCCCAGCATTTT; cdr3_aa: CAISAGPVGNQPQHF
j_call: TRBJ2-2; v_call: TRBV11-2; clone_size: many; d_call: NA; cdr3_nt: TGTGCCAGCAGCTTAGTCCCGAACACCGGGGAGCTGTTTTTT; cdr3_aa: CASSLVPNTGELFF
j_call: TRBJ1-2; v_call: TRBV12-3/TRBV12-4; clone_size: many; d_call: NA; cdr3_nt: TGTGCCAGCAGTTTCGCTCGCGGGAACTATGGCTACACCTTC; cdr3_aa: CASSFARGNYGYTF
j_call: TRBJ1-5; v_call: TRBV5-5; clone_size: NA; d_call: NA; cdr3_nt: TGTGCCAGCAGCCCTCAACAGAATAGCAATCAGCCCCAGCATTTT; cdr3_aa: CASSPQQNSNQPQHF
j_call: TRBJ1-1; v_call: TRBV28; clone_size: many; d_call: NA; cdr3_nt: TGTGCCAGCAGTACAACCGGGGCGAACACTGAAGCTTTCTTT; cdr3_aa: CASSTTGANTEAFF
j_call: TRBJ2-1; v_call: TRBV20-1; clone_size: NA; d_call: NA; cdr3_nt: TGCAGTGCTACCCAGGCACGCTCCTACAATGAGCAGTTCTTC; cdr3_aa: CSATQARSYNEQFF
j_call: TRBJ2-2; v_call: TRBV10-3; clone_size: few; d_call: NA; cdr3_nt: TGTGCCATCAGTGAGGACACCGGGGAGCTGTTTTTT; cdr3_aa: CAISEDTGELFF
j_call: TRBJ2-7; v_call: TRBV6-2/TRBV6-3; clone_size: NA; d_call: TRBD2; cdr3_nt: TGTGCCAGCAGGACGGGACTAGCGGGAGCCTACGAGCAGTACTTC; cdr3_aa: CASRTGLAGAYEQYF
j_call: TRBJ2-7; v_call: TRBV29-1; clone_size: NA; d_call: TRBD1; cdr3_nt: TGCAGCGTTGTACGGGACAGGGCAGACGAGCAGTACTTC; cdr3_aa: CSVVRDRADEQYF
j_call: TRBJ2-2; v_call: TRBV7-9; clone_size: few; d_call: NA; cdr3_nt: TGTGCCAGCAGCTCGTGGGGACACTCCTACCCGAACACCGGGGAGCTGTTTTTT; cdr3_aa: CASSSWGHSYPNTGELFF
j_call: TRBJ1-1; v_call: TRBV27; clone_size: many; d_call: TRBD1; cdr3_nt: TGTGCCAGCAGTTTGACAGGGGGGATTCCTGAAGCTTTCTTT; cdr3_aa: CASSLTGGIPEAFF
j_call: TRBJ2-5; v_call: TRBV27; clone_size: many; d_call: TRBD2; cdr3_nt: TGTGCCAGCAGTCAGGGCGCACTAGCGGGAGAGACCCAGTACTTC; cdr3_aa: CASSQGALAGETQYF
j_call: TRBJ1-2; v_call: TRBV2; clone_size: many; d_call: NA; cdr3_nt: TGTGCCAGCAGCTTGAAAAAGATCTCCTATGGCTACACCTTC; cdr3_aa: CASSLKKISYGYTF
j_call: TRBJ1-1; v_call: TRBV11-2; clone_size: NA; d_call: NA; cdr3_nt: TGTGCCAGCAGCCCTAACCCAAGGAACACTGAAGCTTTCTTT; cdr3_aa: CASSPNPRNTEAFF
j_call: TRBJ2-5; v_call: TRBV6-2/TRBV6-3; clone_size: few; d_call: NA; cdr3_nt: TGTGCCAGCAGTTACTCTCTCCCTAGCGTGCCTCAAGAGACCCAGTACTTC; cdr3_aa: CASSYSLPSVPQETQYF
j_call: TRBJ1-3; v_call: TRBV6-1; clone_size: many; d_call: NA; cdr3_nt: TGTGCCAGCAGTGAAGAAGTCGGACTGATTACTGGAAACACCATATATTTT; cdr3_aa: CASSEEVGLITGNTIYF
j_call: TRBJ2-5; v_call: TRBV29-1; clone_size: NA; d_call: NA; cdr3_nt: TGCAGCGTTGAAAAGATCAAGGGGGGAGGGCCGGCCCAGTACTTC; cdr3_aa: CSVEKIKGGGPAQYF
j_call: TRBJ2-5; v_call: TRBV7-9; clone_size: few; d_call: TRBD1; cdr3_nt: TGTGCCAGCAGCTTAGGCCACAGGGGATCAGAGACCCAGTACTTC; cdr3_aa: CASSLGHRGSETQYF
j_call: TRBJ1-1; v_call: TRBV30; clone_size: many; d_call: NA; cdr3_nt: TGTGCCTGGAGTGTAAGTTTCCCGGGACCCATGAACACTGAAGCTTTCTTT; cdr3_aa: CAWSVSFPGPMNTEAFF
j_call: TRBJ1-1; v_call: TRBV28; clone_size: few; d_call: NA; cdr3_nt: TGTGCCAGCAGTTCCGCCTCGACAGGAACGAACACTGAAGCTTTCTTT; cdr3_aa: CASSSASTGTNTEAFF
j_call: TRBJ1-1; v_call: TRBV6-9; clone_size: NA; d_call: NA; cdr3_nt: TGTGCCAGCAGTTACACGAAAAGACAGGCTAACACTGAAGCTTTCTTT; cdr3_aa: CASSYTKRQANTEAFF
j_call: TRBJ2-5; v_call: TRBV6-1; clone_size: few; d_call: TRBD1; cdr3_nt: TGTGCCAGCAGGAATCAGGGGGCGCGGGCCCAGTACTTC; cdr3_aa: CASRNQGARAQYF
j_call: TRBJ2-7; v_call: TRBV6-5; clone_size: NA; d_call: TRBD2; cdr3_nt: TGTGCCAGCAGTTACTCGGGGGACTACTACGAGCAGTACTTC; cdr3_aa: CASSYSGDYYEQYF
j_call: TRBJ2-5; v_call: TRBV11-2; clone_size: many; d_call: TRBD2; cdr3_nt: TGTGCCAGCAGCTTAGACTCTAGCGGGAGGGTAGAGACCCAGTACTTC; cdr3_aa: CASSLDSSGRVETQYF
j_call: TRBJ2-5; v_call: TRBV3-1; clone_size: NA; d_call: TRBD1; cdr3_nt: TGTGCCAGCAGCCGTCTGACAGGGGGGTCGAGAGAGACCCAGTACTTC; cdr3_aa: CASSRLTGGSRETQYF
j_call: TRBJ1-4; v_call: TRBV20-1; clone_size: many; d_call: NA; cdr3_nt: TGCAGTGCTAGCGACGGGCTTAATGAAAAACTGTTTTTT; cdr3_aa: CSASDGLNEKLFF